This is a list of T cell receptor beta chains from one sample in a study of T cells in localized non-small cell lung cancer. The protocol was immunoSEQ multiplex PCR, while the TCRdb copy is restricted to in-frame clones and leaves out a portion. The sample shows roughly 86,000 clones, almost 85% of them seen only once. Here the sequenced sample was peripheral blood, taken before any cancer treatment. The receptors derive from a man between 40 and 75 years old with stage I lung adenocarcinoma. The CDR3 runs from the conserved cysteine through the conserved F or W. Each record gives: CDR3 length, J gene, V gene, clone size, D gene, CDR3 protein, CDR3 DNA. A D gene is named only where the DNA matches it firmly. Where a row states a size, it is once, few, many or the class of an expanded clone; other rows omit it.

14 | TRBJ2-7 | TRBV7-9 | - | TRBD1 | CASRISGQGNEQYF | TGTGCCAGCAGGATCTCGGGACAGGGGAACGAGCAGTACTTC
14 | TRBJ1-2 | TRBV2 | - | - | CASSGGDGNYGYTF | TGTGCCAGCAGTGGAGGGGACGGTAACTATGGCTACACCTTC
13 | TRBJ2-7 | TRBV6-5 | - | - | CASRLGVLGQQYF | TGTGCCAGCAGACTAGGCGTCTTGGGACAGCAGTACTTC
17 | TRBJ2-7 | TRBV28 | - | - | CASSLPRRGRGAYEQYF | TGTGCCAGCAGCCTCCCCAGAAGGGGGCGGGGGGCCTACGAGCAGTACTTC
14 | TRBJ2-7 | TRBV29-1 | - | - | CSVGATGRPDEQYF | TGCAGCGTCGGTGCGACGGGAAGGCCCGACGAGCAGTACTTC
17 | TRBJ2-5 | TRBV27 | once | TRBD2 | CASSYLTSGGFRETQYF | TGTGCCAGCAGTTACCTGACTAGCGGGGGCTTTAGAGAGACCCAGTACTTC
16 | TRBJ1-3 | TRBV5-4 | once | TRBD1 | CASSPRQGHSGNTIYF | TGTGCCAGCAGCCCCAGACAGGGACACTCTGGAAACACCATATATTTT
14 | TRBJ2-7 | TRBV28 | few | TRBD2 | CASRPAGGRGEQYF | TGTGCCAGCAGACCTGCGGGAGGACGGGGCGAGCAGTACTTC
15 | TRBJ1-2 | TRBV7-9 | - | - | CASSPGRWNDYGYTF | TGTGCCAGCAGCCCCGGCCGCTGGAATGACTATGGCTACACCTTC
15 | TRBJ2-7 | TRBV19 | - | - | CASSIEHHQLFEQYF | TGTGCCAGTAGTATTGAGCACCACCAACTATTCGAGCAGTACTTC
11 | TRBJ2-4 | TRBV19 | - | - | CASSPGNIQYF | TGTGCCAGTAGTCCCGGGAACATTCAGTACTTC
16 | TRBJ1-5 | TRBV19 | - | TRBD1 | CASSMYRGSSNQPQHF | TGTGCCAGTAGTATGTACAGGGGGAGCAGCAATCAGCCCCAGCATTTT
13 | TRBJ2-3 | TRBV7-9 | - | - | CASRRQGTDTQYF | TGTGCCAGCAGACGTCAGGGCACAGATACGCAGTATTTT
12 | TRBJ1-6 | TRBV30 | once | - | CAWSVNNSPLHF | TGTGCCTGGAGCGTTAATAATTCACCCCTCCACTTT
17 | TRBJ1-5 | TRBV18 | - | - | CASSPPRPGLGNQPQHF | TGTGCCAGCTCACCACCGAGGCCGGGGTTGGGCAATCAGCCCCAGCATTTT
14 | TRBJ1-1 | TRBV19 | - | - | CASSTLGVPTEAFF | TGTGCCAGTAGCACCTTAGGGGTTCCCACTGAAGCTTTCTTT
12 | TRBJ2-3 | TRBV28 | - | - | CASSLLTGTQYF | TGTGCCAGCAGTTTATTAACGGGTACGCAGTATTTT
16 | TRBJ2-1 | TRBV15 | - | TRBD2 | CATSETSGGVNNEQFF | TGTGCCACCAGCGAGACTAGCGGGGGCGTGAACAATGAGCAGTTCTTC
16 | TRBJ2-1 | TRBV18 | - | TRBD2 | CASSPPSGGAVNEQFF | TGTGCCAGCTCACCGCCTAGCGGGGGGGCCGTCAATGAGCAGTTCTTC
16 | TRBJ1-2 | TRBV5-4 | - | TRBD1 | CASSPGGVTGAHGYTF | TGTGCCAGCAGCCCCGGTGGGGTAACAGGGGCCCATGGCTACACCTTC
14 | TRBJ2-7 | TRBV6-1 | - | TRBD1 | CASSDRTGKDEQYF | TGTGCCAGCAGTGACCGGACAGGGAAGGACGAGCAGTACTTC
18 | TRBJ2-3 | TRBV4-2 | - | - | CASSLYSSRVGSTDTQYF | TGTGCCAGCAGTCTCTACTCAAGCCGAGTTGGAAGCACAGATACGCAGTATTTT
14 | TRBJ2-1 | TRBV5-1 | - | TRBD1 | CASSFQGAYNEQFF | TGCGCCAGCAGCTTTCAGGGGGCCTACAATGAGCAGTTCTTC
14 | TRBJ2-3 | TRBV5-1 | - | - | CASSFGQSTDTQYF | TGCGCCAGCAGCTTTGGACAAAGCACAGATACGCAGTATTTT
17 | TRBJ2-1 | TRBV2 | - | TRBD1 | CASITDRVGAGPTGRFF | TGTGCCAGCATTACGGACAGGGTAGGGGCGGGTCCGACGGGACGGTTCTTC
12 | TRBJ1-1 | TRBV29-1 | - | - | CSASGDLTEAFF | TGCAGCGCTTCAGGGGATCTCACTGAAGCTTTCTTT
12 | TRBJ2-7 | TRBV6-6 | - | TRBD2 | CASRSTSGEQYF | TGTGCCAGCAGGTCGACTAGCGGCGAGCAGTACTTC
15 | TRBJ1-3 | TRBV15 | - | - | CATSRDRRAGNTIYF | TGTGCCACCAGCAGAGATCGCAGGGCTGGAAACACCATATATTTT
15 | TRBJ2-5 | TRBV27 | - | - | CASKGVGWGQETQYF | TGTGCCAGCAAGGGGGTAGGGTGGGGGCAAGAGACCCAGTACTTC
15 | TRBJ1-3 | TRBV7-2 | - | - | CASRKTVNSGNTIYF | TGTGCCAGCCGAAAGACAGTCAACTCTGGAAACACCATATATTTT
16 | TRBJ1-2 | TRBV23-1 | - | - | CASSLKTPRGGVEDTF | TGCGCCAGCAGTCTAAAAACCCCTAGGGGGGGAGTTGAGGACACCTTC
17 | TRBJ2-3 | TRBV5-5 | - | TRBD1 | CASSWGQGPLGPDTQYF | TGTGCCAGCAGCTGGGGACAGGGGCCGTTAGGTCCAGATACGCAGTATTTT